The 24 T cell receptor beta chains listed next were all sequenced from one sample in a study of post-analysis software for immune sequencing data. Findings and caveats of the study: Relative to controls, patients had roughly five TRBV segments at higher frequency, with TRBV5-6, TRBV5-1 and TRBV20-1 among these.

Carried by the TCR beta cDNA libraries were unique molecular identifiers. In TCRdb, the PCR reads were re-called with MiXCR into one record per CDR3 protein. This table holds about 180,000 distinct CDR3 sequences, over 25% found once. Their target antigens are unknown. Sequencing was carried out using blood. The receptors originated from a girl aged 10-17 years with multiple sclerosis.

The rearrangement links TRBV27 to TRBJ2-3, with 7 positions matching TRBD2. Looked up from germline, CDR1 is MNHEY and CDR2 is SMNVEV (reference sequence). This CDR3 spans 14 amino acids. V gave up 5 bases and J gave up 5 bases; unmatched junction bases: 7. CDR3 loop: CASSPGLVGDTQYF. Written as DNA, the CDR3 is TGTGCCAGCAGTCCAGGACTAGTGGGAGATACGCAGTATTTT.

Worth noting for this clonotype: The junction shows a germline mismatch at one end, possibly a read error. The CDR3 sequence is CASSLLIAKDTYEQYF. CDR3 nucleotides: TGTGCTAGCAGCTTACTGATAGCGAAAGACACCTACGAGCAGTACTTC. This chain links TRBV7-7 with TRBJ2-7; the D gene is possibly TRBD2 (5 bases). Germline V lookup: CDR1 SSHAT, CDR2 FNYEAQ (reference sequence). The CDR3 length is 16 residues.

In its sample, this clonotype was seen many times. The genes are TRBV5-1 and TRBJ2-3; TRBD1 matches 7 bases. Germline assignment: CDR1 SGHRS and CDR2 YFSETQ. Unmatched junction bases numbered 8, after V lost 5 bases and J lost 5 bases. The CDR3 has 14 residues. CDR3: CASRLDRVKDTQYF. Here the CDR3 DNA reads TGCGCCAGCAGACTCGACAGGGTGAAAGATACGCAGTATTTT. The complete variable domain, with remaining parts taken from reference TRBV5-1 and TRBJ2-3, reads KAGVTQTPRYLIKTRGQQVTLSCSPISGHRSVSWYQQTPGQGLQFLFEYFSETQRNKGNFPGRFSGRQFSNSRSEMNVSTLELGDSALYLCASRLDRVKDTQYFGPGTRLTVL.

The chain links TRBV7-6 to TRBJ2-3; a weak D match, TRBD2 (5 bases). CDR3 length equals 16 residues. Trimming took 5 bases from V and 2 from J, leaving 17 bases between them. Per the germline V gene, CDR1 is SGHVS and CDR2 is FNYEAQ. The CDR3 protein is CASSGEGASFTDTQYF. The CDR3 nucleotides read TGTGCCAGCAGCGGCGAGGGAGCGAGTTTCACAGATACGCAGTATTTT.

Many counts were recorded for this clonotype. V and J are TRBV7-8 and TRBJ2-1; D perhaps matches TRBD2 (5 bases). Per germline, CDR1 SGHVS and CDR2 FQNEAQ. V was clipped by 2 bases and J by 5 bases, with 13 bases between them. The CDR3 totals 15 residues. The CDR3: CASSLILSADNEQFF. CDR3 DNA: TGTGCCAGCAGCTTAATACTATCAGCGGACAATGAGCAGTTCTTC.

CDR3 coding DNA: TGTGCCAGCAGCCAAGATCCGACAGGGGTTAATTCACCCCTCCACTTT. Translated, it gives CASSQDPTGVNSPLHF. J is TRBJ1-6 and V is TRBV4-2, with 8 bases fitting TRBD1. Germline V gene data show CDR1 as LGHNA and CDR2 as YNFKEQ. The junction had 4 bases not matched to a gene; V was cut back by 0 bases and J by 6 bases. The CDR3 is 16 amino acids.

On this clonotype: A read error likely explains this, since a far larger clone differs by one base. The chain carries TRBV5-1 and TRBJ2-7; D is uncertain. Germline V gives CDR1 SGHRS, CDR2 YFSETQ. The ends were cut back, 1 base at V and 0 bases at J, with 8 bases in the middle. CDR3 length: 14 amino acids. CDR3 sequence (DNA): TGCGCCAGCAGCTTGTCTGGAAGCTCCTACGAGCAGTACGTC. It encodes CASSLSGSSYEQYV.

The J gene is TRBJ2-5, the V gene TRBV20-1; D may match TRBD1 or TRBD2 (5 bases each). Germline CDR1 and CDR2: DFQATT and SNEGSKA (reference sequence). The ends were cut back, 1 base at V and 5 bases at J, with 8 bases in the middle. The CDR3 length is 12 residues. The CDR3 region is CSARGGSETQYF. The CDR3 DNA reads TGCAGTGCTAGAGGGGGGTCGGAGACCCAGTACTTC.

The chain combines TRBV3-1 with TRBJ1-1; TRBD1 aligns across 8 bases. The V gene end was trimmed by 1 base and the J gene end by 4 bases; junction bases not matched to a gene: 8. From germline, CDR1 is LGHDT and CDR2 YNNKEL (reference sequence). This CDR3 spans 16 amino acids. The CDR3 coding sequence is TGTGCCAGCAGCCAAGCTGGCCAGGGGGCATGCACTGAAGCTTTCTTT. Its translation is CASSQAGQGACTEAFF.

CDR3 sequence: CASSAAGVTNEQYF. In nucleotides, the CDR3 is TGTGCCAGCAGTGCAGCGGGAGTTACCAATGAGCAGTACTTC. This chain uses TRBV27 with TRBJ2-7, with 8 positions matching TRBD2. Germline CDR1 is MNHEY and CDR2 is SMNVEV (reference sequence). J was trimmed by 7 bases and V by 5 bases; bases with no gene match: 10. CDR3 size: 14 residues.

Note on this clonotype: Given a much more abundant clone one base away, this may be a read error. The V gene is TRBV5-5, the J gene TRBJ1-5, with a tentative D call TRBD1 (5 bases). V lost 5 bases to trimming and J lost 1 base, with 7 bases between them. The germline V gene has CDR1 SGHKS and CDR2 YYEKEE (reference sequence). The CDR3 totals 13 residues. The CDR3 sequence: CASSWDSNQPQHF. As DNA, the CDR3 is TGTGCCAGCAGTTGGGACAGCAATCAGCCCCAGCATTTT. The variable domain in full, completed from reference TRBV5-5 and TRBJ1-5, reads DAGVTQSPTHLIKTRGQQVTLRCSPISGHKSVSWYQQVLGQGPQFIFQYYEKEERGRGNFPDRFSARQFPNYSSELNVNALLLGDSALYLCASSWDSNQPQHFGDGTRLSIL.

Ten or more counts support this clonotype. The J gene is TRBJ2-5, the V gene TRBV20-1; 10 nucleotides match TRBD2. The V and J ends lost 0 bases and 6 bases, in that order; junction bases with no gene match: 4. From germline, CDR1 is DFQATT and CDR2 SNEGSKA (reference sequence). The CDR3 contains 14 residues. CDR3 coding DNA: TGCAGTGCTAGAGAAGCGGGAGGGCGACAGACCCAGTACTTC. Amino acids: CSAREAGGRQTQYF.

This clonotype turned up a few times. The genes are TRBV5-1 and TRBJ1-2; D gene ambiguous. CDR1 SGHRS and CDR2 YFSETQ come from the germline V gene. The CDR3 loop spans 13 amino acids. Trimming took 5 bases from V and 0 from J, leaving 8 bases between them. The CDR3 spells CASRTDANYGYTF. The CDR3 region has the DNA TGCGCCAGCAGAACAGATGCTAACTATGGCTACACCTTC.

This clonotype has a count of ten or more. V and J are TRBV12-3 or TRBV12-4 and TRBJ2-1; TRBD1 matches 7 bases. This CDR3 is built from 15 residues. The ends lost 7 bases at V and 6 bases at J; junction bases unmatched: 12. The DNA of the CDR3 is TGTGCCAGCAAGGAGGAGACAGGGTTTACCAATGAGCAGTTCTTC. Translation gives CASKEETGFTNEQFF.

Notes on this clonotype: Only one base separates this from a far larger clonotype, so it likely reflects a read error. V is TRBV2 and J is TRBJ2-7; D not resolved. Trimming cost V 6 bases and J 0 bases, with 3 bases left between them. Germline CDR1 is SNHLY and CDR2 is FYNNEI. This CDR3 spans 11 amino acids. CDR3 sequence (DNA): TGTGCCAGCAGATCCTCCTACGAGCAGTACTTC. It encodes CASRSSYEQYF.

As regards this clonotype: An end of the junction differs from the germline gene, which may be a read error. The chain uses TRBV5-1 and TRBJ2-5; D possibly corresponds to TRBD2 (6 bases). Germline V gives CDR1 SGHRS, CDR2 YFSETQ. This CDR3 spans 12 amino acids. The CDR3: CASSLGGETRYF. In nucleotides, the CDR3 is TGCGCCAGCAGCTTGGGGGGGGAGACCCGGTACTTC.

The gene calls are TRBV20-1 and TRBJ1-3; D is perhaps TRBD1 (6 bases). With 5 bases removed from V and 4 bases from J, the gap between germline ends came to 9 bases. The germline V gene has CDR1 DFQATT and CDR2 SNEGSKA (reference sequence). The CDR3 sequence is 12 residues long. CDR3 DNA: TGCAGTGCTGGGGGGCAGGGAAACACCATATATTTT. Translated, it gives CSAGGQGNTIYF.

This clonotype was seen a single time. Being one base from a much bigger clone, this may be a read error. The chain combines TRBV20-1 with TRBJ2-5; D not certain. V was pared by 0 bases and J by 11 bases, with 22 bases between. The germline gives CDR1 DFQATT, CDR2 SNEGSKA (reference sequence). CDR3 length: 15 residues. CDR3 residues: CSARDQYGIDNEQYF. The DNA for the CDR3 is TGCAGTGCTAGAGATCAATATGGGATAGACAATGAGCAGTACTTC.

As to this clonotype: One end of the junction fails to match germline, which may point to a read error. The chain combines TRBV18 with TRBJ2-5, with D unresolved. Germline lookup yields CDR1 KGHSH and CDR2 LQKENI. This CDR3 has 14 amino acids. CDR3 sequence (DNA): TGTGCCAGGTCACCACTGGCGGACCTGGAGACCCAGTACTTC. Its translation: CARSPLADLETQYF.

This chain connects TRBV14 to TRBJ2-7; the D gene is possibly TRBD1 (5 bases). CDR3 size: 14 residues. From germline, CDR1 is SGHDN and CDR2 FVKESK. Trimming took 3 bases from V and 2 from J, leaving 11 bases between them. The CDR3 DNA reads TGTGCCAGCAGCCAGGAGACAGTACCCTACGAGCAGTACTTC. It is translated as CASSQETVPYEQYF. Using reference TRBV14 and TRBJ2-7 for the parts outside the CDR3, the full variable domain is EAGVTQFPSHSVIEKGQTVTLRCDPISGHDNLYWYRRVMGKEIKFLLHFVKESKQDESGMPNNRFLAERTGGTYSTLKVQPAELEDSGVYFCASSQETVPYEQYFGPGTRLTVT.

This clonotype has at least ten counts. The chain links TRBV7-9 to TRBJ2-1; 10 bases agree with TRBD2. CDR1 SEHNR and CDR2 FQNEAQ come from the germline V gene (reference sequence). V lost 5 bases, J lost 7 bases, and 5 bases stayed unmatched. This CDR3 contains 14 residues. The CDR3 protein is CASSPAGGGNEQFF. The CDR3 nucleotides are TGTGCCAGCAGCCCAGCGGGAGGGGGGAATGAGCAGTTCTTC.

The sample holds a few counts of this clonotype. CDR3 residues: CASRTSGTEETQYF. The CDR3 nucleotides are TGTGCCAGCAGGACTAGCGGGACCGAAGAGACCCAGTACTTC. The rearrangement joins TRBV12-3 or TRBV12-4 to TRBJ2-5; 11 positions agree with TRBD2. The junction had 3 bases not matched to a gene; V was cut back by 6 bases and J by 3 bases. The CDR3 spans 14 residues.

This chain uses TRBV7-9 with TRBJ2-3; D gene unclear. Germline V gives CDR1 SEHNR, CDR2 FQNEAQ (reference sequence). V shed 3 bases and J shed 5 bases, with 9 bases lying between them. The CDR3 sequence is 13 residues long. The CDR3 DNA is TGTGCCAGCAGCTTCATGCTCGGAGATACGCAGTATTTT. Translated: CASSFMLGDTQYF.

Points on this clonotype: A much more abundant neighbour one base away suggests this may be a read error. This sequence joins TRBV20-1 and TRBJ2-1; D gene ambiguous. The CDR3 totals 13 residues. Germline CDR1 is DFQATT and CDR2 is SNEGSKA (reference sequence). The CDR3 loop is CSANVPTYNGQFF. The CDR3 DNA is TGCAGTGCGAATGTCCCGACCTACAATGGGCAGTTCTTC.